The clone carrying this T cell receptor (beta chain) has more than one count but fewer than ten. The antigen is not known. The V gene's germline CDR1 is SGHKS and CDR2 YYEKEE (reference sequence). V lost 0 bases to trimming and J lost 2 bases, with 18 bases between them. The CDR3 runs 17 residues. Unique molecular identifiers were incorporated into the prepared TCRbeta library. A single record per CDR3 protein comes from TCRdb applying MiXCR to the PCR reads. The table records 900,000 or so distinct CDR3 sequences, roughly 15% of them present only once. The data are from a study of T-cell reconstitution after alpha-beta-depleted transplantation in children. Notes on the study in general: Day-60 TCRbeta diversity that was high in some patients was derived from surviving recipient T cells and thymic progenitors. Reportedly, roughly two months post-transplant, alpha-beta T cells arose from several hundred expanded graft clones.

The source of this sequence is a male patient between 10 and 17 years old who had a stem cell transplant for acute lymphoblastic leukemia, so the T cells may come from the graft donor. Specimen: PBMCs, mostly from graft donor cells, collected 360 days after TCRalphabeta/CD19-depleted stem cell transplant. The chain employs TRBV5-5 and TRBJ2-7; D gene unclear. The CDR3 sequence: CASSLGFFRWVAYEQYF. CDR3 coding DNA: TGTGCCAGCAGCTTGGGCTTCTTTAGATGGGTGGCCTACGAGCAGTACTTC. Using reference TRBV5-5 and TRBJ2-7 for the parts outside the CDR3, the full variable domain is DAGVTQSPTHLIKTRGQQVTLRCSPISGHKSVSWYQQVLGQGPQFIFQYYEKEERGRGNFPDRFSARQFPNYSSELNVNALLLGDSALYLCASSLGFFRWVAYEQYFGPGTRLTVT.